One and the same sample provided the 9 T cell receptor beta chains below, sequenced in a study of OX40 agonist ivuxolimab in advanced cancers. Data came from immunoSEQ multiplex PCR; TCRdb stores just in-frame clones and leaves some out. This table holds about 50,000 clones, 60% to 80% found once. Here the sequenced sample was CD4+ or CD8+ T cells sorted from blood, taken in a trial of the OX40 agonist ivuxolimab. All receptors come from an adult with an advanced solid tumor such as melanoma, head and neck, liver or kidney cancer.

The V call is TRBV5-1, the J call TRBJ2-3, with D possibly being TRBD1 (5 bases). The germline V gene encodes CDR1 SGHRS and CDR2 YFSETQ. The CDR3 sequence is 15 residues long. V gave up 8 bases and J gave up 4 bases, with 20 bases separating them. The CDR3 spells CASSHDPLGADTQYF. The CDR3 DNA sequence: TGCGCCAGTTCCCACGATCCCCTAGGGGCAGATACGCAGTATTTT.

The gene calls are TRBV6-1 and TRBJ1-3; D uncertain. Trimming removed 7 bases from V and 8 bases from J, with 15 bases in between. The CDR3 covers 13 residues. Germline V gene sequence: CDR1 MNHNS, CDR2 SASEGT. CDR3 DNA sequence: TGTGCCAGCACCACCATTGGGAGGGACACCATATATTTT. Amino acid sequence: CASTTIGRDTIYF.

In its sample, this clone is medium-sized. This rearrangement joins TRBV7-8 to TRBJ2-7, with 10 bases identical to TRBD1. Looked up from germline, CDR1 is SGHVS and CDR2 is FQNEAQ. There are 17 residues in the CDR3. J was trimmed by 6 bases and V by 5 bases; bases with no gene match: 16. The CDR3 loop is CASSQKRGTGATGEQYF. CDR3 sequence (DNA): TGTGCCAGCAGCCAAAAGAGGGGGACAGGGGCGACGGGCGAGCAGTACTTC.

The sample holds a few counts of this clone. The rearrangement uses TRBV7-2 and TRBJ2-3; D remains ambiguous. CDR1 SGHTA and CDR2 FQGNSA come from the germline V gene. The CDR3 is 15 amino acids. V was cut by 1 base and J by 3 bases, with 11 bases left in between. The CDR3 region is CASSLGVARTDTQYF. The CDR3 coding sequence is TGTGCCAGCAGCTTAGGGGTAGCCAGAACAGATACGCAGTATTTT.

The rearrangement uses TRBV18 and TRBJ2-5; perhaps TRBD1 as D (6 bases). CDR1 and CDR2 (germline): KGHSH, LQKENI. V was shortened by 3 bases and J by 0 bases, with 11 bases between the two germline ends. The CDR3 sequence is 15 residues long. The chain's CDR3 is CASSPLSGDQETQYF. CDR3 DNA: TGTGCCAGCTCACCTTTGTCAGGGGACCAAGAGACCCAGTACTTC.

This clone was seen just once. The chain combines TRBV27 with TRBJ1-1; D gene uncertain. Per the germline V gene, CDR1 is MNHEY and CDR2 is SMNVEV (reference sequence). V dropped 3 bases and J dropped 0 bases, with 14 bases sitting between them. The length of the CDR3 is 16 residues. The CDR3 coding sequence is TGTGCCAGCAGTTTGCGGGAGGGATTCATGAACACTGAAGCTTTCTTT. Translating it yields CASSLREGFMNTEAFF.

V gene TRBV12-5 combines with J gene TRBJ2-2; D gene unclear. V shed 6 bases and J shed 6 bases, with 8 bases lying between them. The CDR3 consists of 12 residues. Looked up from germline, CDR1 is LGHNT and CDR2 is FRNRAP. The CDR3 DNA reads as TGTGCTAGTGGCCTTGGACCCGGGGAGCTGTTTTTT. It encodes CASGLGPGELFF.

This clone was seen only once. V and J are TRBV6-6 and TRBJ1-6, with D perhaps matching TRBD1 (5 bases). Per germline, CDR1 MNHNY and CDR2 SVGAGI (reference sequence). The CDR3 consists of 13 residues. V lost 5 bases and J 7 bases, leaving 9 bases between the germline ends. CDR3 sequence: CASSPRQNSPLHF. Written as DNA, the CDR3 is TGTGCCAGCAGTCCCCGACAGAATTCACCCCTCCACTTT.

J is TRBJ2-5 and V is TRBV28, with TRBD1 identical over 9 bases. Germline loops: CDR1 MDHEN, CDR2 SYDVKM. Germline trimming cut 4 bases from V and 2 bases from J; bases unmatched to any gene: 5. The CDR3 is 15 amino acids. The CDR3 nucleotides read TGTGCCAGCAGTTACGGGGGGACAGGGCAAGAGACCCAGTACTTC. Its translation is CASSYGGTGQETQYF. Supplemented by reference TRBV28 and TRBJ2-5, the full variable domain reads DVKVTQSSRYLVKRTGEKVFLECVQDMDHENMFWYRQDPGLGLRLIYFSYDVKMKEKGDIPEGYSVSREKKERFSLILESASTNQTSMYLCASSYGGTGQETQYFGPGTRLLVL.